This T cell receptor (beta chain) is drawn from a study of cytomegalovirus exposure and HLA in healthy donors. In the PCR, 60 Vbeta and 13 Jbeta primers were used. The data were produced by immunoSEQ multiplex PCR, yet TCRdb's version contains in-frame clones alone and is incomplete. This table has 50,000 to 75,000 clones, roughly 75% appearing once. Germline CDR1 and CDR2: SGHRS and YFSETQ. V shed 0 bases and J shed 7 bases, with 7 bases lying between them. The CDR3 covers 13 residues. Sequenced material: PBMCs. V usage is TRBV5-1 and J usage is TRBJ2-2, with TRBD2 as a possible D gene (6 bases). This receptor was obtained from a man under 40 in good health and CMV-seropositive. Written as DNA, the CDR3 is TGCGCCAGCAGCTTGGCGGGGGACGGGGAGCTGTTTTTT. This codes for CASSLAGDGELFF.